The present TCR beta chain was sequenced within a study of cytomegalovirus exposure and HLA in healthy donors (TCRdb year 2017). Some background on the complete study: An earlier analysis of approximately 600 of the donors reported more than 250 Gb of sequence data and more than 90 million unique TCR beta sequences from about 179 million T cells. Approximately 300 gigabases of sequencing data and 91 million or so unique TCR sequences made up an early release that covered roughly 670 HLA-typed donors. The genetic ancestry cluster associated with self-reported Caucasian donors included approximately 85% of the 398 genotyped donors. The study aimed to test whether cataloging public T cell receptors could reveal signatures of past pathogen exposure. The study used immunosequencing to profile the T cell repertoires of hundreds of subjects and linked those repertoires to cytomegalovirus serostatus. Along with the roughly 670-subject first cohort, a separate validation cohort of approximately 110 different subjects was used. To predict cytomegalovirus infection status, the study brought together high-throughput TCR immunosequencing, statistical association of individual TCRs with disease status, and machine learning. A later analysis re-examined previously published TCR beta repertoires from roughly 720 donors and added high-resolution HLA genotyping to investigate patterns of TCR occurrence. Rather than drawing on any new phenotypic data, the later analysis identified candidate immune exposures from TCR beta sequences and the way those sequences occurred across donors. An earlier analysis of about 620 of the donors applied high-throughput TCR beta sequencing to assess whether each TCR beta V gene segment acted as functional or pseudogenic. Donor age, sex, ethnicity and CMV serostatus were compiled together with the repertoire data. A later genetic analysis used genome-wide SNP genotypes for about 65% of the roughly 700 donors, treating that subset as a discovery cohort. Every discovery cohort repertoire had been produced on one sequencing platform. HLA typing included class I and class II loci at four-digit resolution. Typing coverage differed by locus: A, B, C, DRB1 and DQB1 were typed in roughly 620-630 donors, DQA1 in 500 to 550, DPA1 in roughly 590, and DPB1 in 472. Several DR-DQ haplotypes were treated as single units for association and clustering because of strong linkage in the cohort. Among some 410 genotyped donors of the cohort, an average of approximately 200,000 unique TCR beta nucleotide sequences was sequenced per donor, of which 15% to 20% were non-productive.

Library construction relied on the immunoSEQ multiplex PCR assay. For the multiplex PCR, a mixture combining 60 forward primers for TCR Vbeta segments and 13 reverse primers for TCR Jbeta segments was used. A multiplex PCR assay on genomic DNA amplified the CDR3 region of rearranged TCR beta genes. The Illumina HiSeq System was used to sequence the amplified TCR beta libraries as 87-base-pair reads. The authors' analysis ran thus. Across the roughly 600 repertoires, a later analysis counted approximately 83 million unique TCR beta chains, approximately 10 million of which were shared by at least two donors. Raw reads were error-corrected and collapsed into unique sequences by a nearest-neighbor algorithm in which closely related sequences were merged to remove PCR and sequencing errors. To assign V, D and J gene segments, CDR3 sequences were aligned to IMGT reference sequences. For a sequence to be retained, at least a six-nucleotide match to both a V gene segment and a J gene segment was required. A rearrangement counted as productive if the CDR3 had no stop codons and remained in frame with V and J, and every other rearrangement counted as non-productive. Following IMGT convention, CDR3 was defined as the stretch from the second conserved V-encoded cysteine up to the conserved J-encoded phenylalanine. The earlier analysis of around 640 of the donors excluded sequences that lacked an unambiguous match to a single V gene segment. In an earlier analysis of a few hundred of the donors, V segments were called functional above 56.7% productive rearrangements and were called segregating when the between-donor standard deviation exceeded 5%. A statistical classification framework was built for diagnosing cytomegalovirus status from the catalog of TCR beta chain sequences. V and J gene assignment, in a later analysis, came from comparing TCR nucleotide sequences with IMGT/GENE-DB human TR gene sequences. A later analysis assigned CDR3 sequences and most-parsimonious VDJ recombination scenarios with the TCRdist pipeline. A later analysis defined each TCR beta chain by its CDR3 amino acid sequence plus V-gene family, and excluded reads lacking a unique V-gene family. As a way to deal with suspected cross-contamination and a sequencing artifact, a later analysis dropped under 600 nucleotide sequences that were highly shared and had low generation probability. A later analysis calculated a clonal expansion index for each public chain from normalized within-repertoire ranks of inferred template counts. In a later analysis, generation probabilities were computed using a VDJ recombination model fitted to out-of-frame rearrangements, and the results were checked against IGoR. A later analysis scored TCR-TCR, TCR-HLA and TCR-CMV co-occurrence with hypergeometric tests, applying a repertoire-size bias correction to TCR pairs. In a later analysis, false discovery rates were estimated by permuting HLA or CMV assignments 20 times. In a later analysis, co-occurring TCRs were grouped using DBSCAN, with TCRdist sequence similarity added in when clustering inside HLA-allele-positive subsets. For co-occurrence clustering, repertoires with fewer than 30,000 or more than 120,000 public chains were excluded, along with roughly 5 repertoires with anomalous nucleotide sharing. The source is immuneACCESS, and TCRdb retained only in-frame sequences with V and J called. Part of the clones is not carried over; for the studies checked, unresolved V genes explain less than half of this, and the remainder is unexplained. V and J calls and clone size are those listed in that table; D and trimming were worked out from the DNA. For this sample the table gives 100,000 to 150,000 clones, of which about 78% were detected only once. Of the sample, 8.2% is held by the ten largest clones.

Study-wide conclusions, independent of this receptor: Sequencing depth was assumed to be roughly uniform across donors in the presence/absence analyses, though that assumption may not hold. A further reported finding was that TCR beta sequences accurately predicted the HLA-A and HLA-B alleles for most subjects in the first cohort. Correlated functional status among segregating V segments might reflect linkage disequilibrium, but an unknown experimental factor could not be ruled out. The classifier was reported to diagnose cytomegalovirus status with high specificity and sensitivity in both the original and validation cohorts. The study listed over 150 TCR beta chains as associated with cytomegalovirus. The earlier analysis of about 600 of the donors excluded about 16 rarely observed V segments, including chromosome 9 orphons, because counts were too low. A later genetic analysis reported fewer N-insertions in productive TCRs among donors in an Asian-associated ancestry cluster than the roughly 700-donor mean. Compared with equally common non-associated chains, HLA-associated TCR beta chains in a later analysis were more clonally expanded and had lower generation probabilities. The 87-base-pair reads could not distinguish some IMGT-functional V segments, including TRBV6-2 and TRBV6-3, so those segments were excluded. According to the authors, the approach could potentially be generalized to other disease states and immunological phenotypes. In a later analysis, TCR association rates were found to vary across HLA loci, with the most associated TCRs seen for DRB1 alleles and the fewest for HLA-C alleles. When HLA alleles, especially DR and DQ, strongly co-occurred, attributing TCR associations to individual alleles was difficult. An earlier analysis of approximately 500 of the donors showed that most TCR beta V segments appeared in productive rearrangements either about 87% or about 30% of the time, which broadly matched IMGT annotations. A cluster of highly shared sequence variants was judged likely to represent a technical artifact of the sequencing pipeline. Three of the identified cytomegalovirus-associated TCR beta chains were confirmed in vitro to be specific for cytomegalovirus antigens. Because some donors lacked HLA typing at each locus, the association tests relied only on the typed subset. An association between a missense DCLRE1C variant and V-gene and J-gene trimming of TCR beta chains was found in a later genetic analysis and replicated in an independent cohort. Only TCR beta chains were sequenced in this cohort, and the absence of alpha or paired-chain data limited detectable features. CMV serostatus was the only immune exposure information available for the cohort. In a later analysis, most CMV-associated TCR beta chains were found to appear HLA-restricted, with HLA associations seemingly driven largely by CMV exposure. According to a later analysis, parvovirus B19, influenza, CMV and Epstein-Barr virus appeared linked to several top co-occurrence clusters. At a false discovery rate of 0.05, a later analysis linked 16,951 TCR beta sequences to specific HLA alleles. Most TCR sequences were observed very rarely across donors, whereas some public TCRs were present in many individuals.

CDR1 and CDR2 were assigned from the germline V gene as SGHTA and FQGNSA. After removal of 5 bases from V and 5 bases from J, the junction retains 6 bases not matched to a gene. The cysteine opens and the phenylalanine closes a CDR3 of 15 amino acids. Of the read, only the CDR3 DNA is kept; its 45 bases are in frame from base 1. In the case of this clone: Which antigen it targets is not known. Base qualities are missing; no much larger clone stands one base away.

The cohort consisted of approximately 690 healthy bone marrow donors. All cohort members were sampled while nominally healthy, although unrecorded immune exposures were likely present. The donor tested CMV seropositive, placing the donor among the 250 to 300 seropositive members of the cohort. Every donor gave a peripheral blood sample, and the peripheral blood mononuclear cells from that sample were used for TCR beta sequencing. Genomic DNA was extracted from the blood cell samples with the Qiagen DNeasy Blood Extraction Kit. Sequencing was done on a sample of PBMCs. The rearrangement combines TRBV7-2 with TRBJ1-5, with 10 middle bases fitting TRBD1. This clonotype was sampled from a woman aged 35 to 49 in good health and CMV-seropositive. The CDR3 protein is CASSPVTGGDQPQHF. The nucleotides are TGTGCCAGCAGCCCCGTGACAGGGGGCGATCAGCCCCAGCATTTT.